A single sample gave rise to the 7 T cell receptor beta chains below, sequenced in a study of regulatory T cells in long-lasting Graves disease. Time point described: newly diagnosed GD, antithyroid drugs for less than 3 months. There was RNA extracted from PBMCs, and the TCR library was made from it. Arm-PCR of CDR3 regions and iRepertoire HTBI primers were the basis on which TCR beta libraries were built. A single record per CDR3 protein comes from TCRdb applying MiXCR to the multiplex PCR reads. The sample holds 400,000 to 500,000 distinct CDR3 sequences, roughly 15% seen once. This sample was shared with a second study, whose subject was T cells in Graves' hyperthyroidism and ophthalmopathy.

Here the sequenced sample was peripheral blood mononuclear cells (PBMCs), taken at new diagnosis, from a patient treated with antithyroid drugs. These receptors came from a woman aged 18-30 years with Graves disease.

There are a few counts of this clonotype. The chain uses TRBV4-1 and TRBJ2-7, with 7 bases identical to TRBD2. The CDR3 has 15 residues. The V segment lost 1 base and the J segment 3 bases; nucleotides outside the gene matches: 6. The germline CDR1 and CDR2 sequences are MGHRA and YSYEKL. The CDR3, as DNA: TGCGCCAGCAGCCAAGGTCGACTAGCTAGCTACGAGCAGTACTTC. It specifies CASSQGRLASYEQYF.

This sequence joins TRBV25-1 and TRBJ1-2; TRBD1 aligns across 7 bases. Trimming took 4 bases from V and 7 from J; bases not matched to a gene: 3. CDR1 is MGHDK, CDR2 SYGVNS, per germline. The CDR3 length is 12 residues. The DNA of the CDR3 is TGTGCCAGCAGTGGGGGACAGTTTGGCTACACCTTC. This sequence encodes CASSGGQFGYTF.

This clonotype has ten or more counts. The chain uses TRBV30 and TRBJ2-7; 9 bases are shared with TRBD1. Unmatched junction bases numbered 6, after V lost 0 bases and J lost 6 bases. The CDR3 length is 14 residues. Germline V gene sequence: CDR1 GTSNPN, CDR2 SVGIG (reference sequence). The DNA of the CDR3 is TGTGCCTGGAGTGTACTACAGGGGGCAGGCGAGCAGTACTTC. Its protein is CAWSVLQGAGEQYF.

This clonotype came up many times. The chain combines TRBV6-2 or TRBV6-3 with TRBJ2-5, with 11 nucleotides matching TRBD2. The CDR3 length is 16 residues. With V trimmed by 4 bases and J by 0 bases, 4 bases remained unmatched. In germline, CDR1 is MNHEY, CDR2 SVGEGT. CDR3 nucleotides: TGTGCCAGCAGTTGGGGACTAGCGGCGTACCAAGAGACCCAGTACTTC. Translation gives CASSWGLAAYQETQYF.

This clonotype appeared many times. The chain employs TRBV7-2 and TRBJ2-7, with D perhaps TRBD1 (7 bases). The CDR3 runs 14 residues. The germline V gene has CDR1 SGHTA and CDR2 FQGNSA. Trimming stripped 1 base from V and 11 bases from J, with 18 bases between. CDR3 DNA: TGTGCCAGCAGCTTAGGGACAGGAGGGACGGCGGAGTACTTC. This encodes CASSLGTGGTAEYF.

In its sample, this clonotype was seen a few times. The genes are TRBV2 and TRBJ1-3; D ambiguous. The germline gives CDR1 SNHLY, CDR2 FYNNEI. The CDR3 consists of 15 residues. V lost 3 bases to trimming and J lost 0 bases, with 9 bases between them. The DNA for the CDR3 is TGTGCCAGCAGTGAGGAGGATCCCTCTGGAAACACCATATATTTT. This translates into CASSEEDPSGNTIYF.

This clonotype was recorded at least ten times. The chain combines TRBV27 with TRBJ1-5, with D unresolved. The CDR3 sequence is 15 residues long. From germline, CDR1 is MNHEY and CDR2 SMNVEV (reference sequence). V lost 5 bases and J 0 bases, leaving 11 bases between the germline ends. The CDR3 loop reads CASSPGGYSNQPQHF. The DNA of the CDR3 is TGTGCCAGCAGTCCGGGCGGGTATAGCAATCAGCCCCAGCATTTT.